This TCR beta chain was identified during a study of early T cells in non-severe SARS-CoV-2 infection. Individual cDNA molecules received unique molecular identifiers during library preparation. TCRdb re-called the 5' RACE reads through MiXCR, storing one row per CDR3 protein. This table holds 50,000 to 60,000 distinct CDR3 sequences, approximately 10% found once. The CDR3 sequence is 16 residues long. Trimming at V came to 2 bases and at J to 3 bases, leaving 8 bases not matched to a gene. Germline lookup yields CDR1 SEHNR and CDR2 FQNEAQ (reference sequence). The sequence was collected from an adult who was a healthcare worker with PCR-confirmed SARS-CoV-2 infection or an uninfected control (not recorded which). Sequencing used whole blood. The chain carries TRBV7-9 and TRBJ2-7; 9 nucleotides line up with TRBD1. The CDR3: CASSLPPGTGHYEQYF. DNA of the CDR3: TGTGCCAGCAGCTTACCCCCTGGGACAGGGCACTACGAGCAGTACTTC.